The 28 T cell receptor beta chains below all came from one sample that was sequenced in a study of blood T cell repertoires in COVID-19. TCRdb keeps only in-frame clones here, not all; method: immunoSEQ multiplex PCR. The table includes 270,000 or so clones, about 76% detected once. Sequencing used peripheral blood. The receptors were sampled from a woman in her sixties or seventies with active or convalescent COVID-19.

V usage is TRBV7-2 and J usage is TRBJ2-7, with 16 nucleotides matching TRBD2. With 2 bases clipped from V and 6 bases from J, the junction kept 7 bases outside the gene matches. This CDR3 is built from 17 residues. Germline-derived CDR1 and CDR2 are SGHTA and FQGNSA. This CDR3 reads CASSLTGTSGGAGEQYF. For the CDR3, the DNA is TGTGCCAGCAGCTTAACCGGGACTAGCGGGGGGGCGGGCGAGCAGTACTTC.

This chain connects TRBV19 to TRBJ1-2; 9 bases align to TRBD1. With V trimmed by 7 bases and J by 1 base, 7 bases remained unmatched. The CDR3 contains 15 residues. In germline, CDR1 is LNHDA, CDR2 SQIVND (reference sequence). The CDR3 region is CASTIRTGVNYGYTF. In DNA form, the CDR3 reads TGTGCCAGTACCATTCGGACAGGGGTTAACTATGGCTACACCTTC. The full variable domain, in which reference TRBV19 and TRBJ1-2 provide the parts outside the CDR3, is DGGITQSPKYLFRKEGQNVTLSCEQNLNHDAMYWYRQDPGQGLRLIYYSQIVNDFQKGDIAEGYSVSREKKESFPLTVTSAQKNPTAFYLCASTIRTGVNYGYTFGSGTRLTVV.

This clone came up a few times. The chain has TRBV5-4 and TRBJ2-1, with D perhaps matching TRBD2 (6 bases). V gave up 4 bases and J gave up 3 bases, with 14 bases separating them. This CDR3 is built from 15 residues. Germline CDR1 SGHNT, CDR2 YYREEE (reference sequence). In nucleotides, the CDR3 is TGTGCCAGCAGCAGTCGGGGGACCCGCTACAATGAGCAGTTCTTC. It is translated as CASSSRGTRYNEQFF.

The chain recombines TRBV29-1 with TRBJ1-4, with D possibly being TRBD1 (6 bases). V shed 4 bases and J shed 10 bases, with 10 bases lying between them. CDR3 length equals 11 residues. Germline V lookup: CDR1 SQVTM, CDR2 ANQGSEA. The CDR3 DNA sequence: TGCAGCGTTGGGGGGGGCGGAAAACTGTTTTTT. Amino acid sequence: CSVGGGGKLFF.

Note on this clone: The same CDR3 also results from other DNA sequences found in this sample. The gene calls are TRBV11-1 and TRBJ1-1; no clear D gene. V was pared by 3 bases and J by 1 base, with 3 bases between. The CDR3 loop spans 12 amino acids. Germline V gene lookup returns CDR1 SGHAT and CDR2 FQDESV (reference sequence). CDR3 bases: TGTGCCAGCAGCTTTCGGAACACTGAAGCTTTCTTT. Residues: CASSFRNTEAFF.

The CDR3 DNA reads as TGTGCCATCAGTGAGCGGGGCAGGGGGCTCACCGGGGAGCTGTTTTTT. Protein sequence: CAISERGRGLTGELFF. The chain employs TRBV10-3 and TRBJ2-2; 8 bases are shared with TRBD1. This CDR3 has 16 amino acids. CDR1 and CDR2 (germline): ENHRY, SYGVKD. Losses at the gene ends were 2 bases for V and 4 bases for J; bases not matched to a gene: 6.

The chain uses TRBV16 and TRBJ1-2, with 10 bases aligning to TRBD1. With V trimmed by 5 bases and J by 4 bases, 7 bases remained unmatched. The CDR3 consists of 15 residues. The V gene's germline CDR1 is KGHSY and CDR2 FQNENV. CDR3 DNA sequence: TGTGCCAGCAGCGAAGGGACAGGGGTGTCCTATGGCTACACCTTC. Its translation: CASSEGTGVSYGYTF.

This clone appeared a few times. Other DNA sequences in the sample encode the same CDR3. The rearrangement joins TRBV24-1 to TRBJ2-1, with TRBD2 matching over 14 bases. Germline CDR1 KGHDR, CDR2 SFDVKD. Trimming took 2 bases from V and 4 from J; bases not matched to a gene: 6. This CDR3 has 18 amino acids. CDR3 in DNA: TGTGCCACCAGTGATTCTCGGACTAGCGGGGGGACTTACAATGAGCAGTTCTTC. It is translated as CATSDSRTSGGTYNEQFF.

V gene TRBV15 combines with J gene TRBJ2-7; no clear D. In germline, CDR1 is LNHNV, CDR2 YYDKDF (reference sequence). The CDR3 contains 16 residues. V was cut by 1 base and J by 1 base, with 14 bases left in between. This CDR3 reads CATSRVPQARSYEQYF. For the CDR3, the DNA is TGTGCCACCAGCAGAGTCCCCCAGGCACGGTCCTACGAGCAGTACTTC.

V usage is TRBV7-2 and J usage is TRBJ2-3; D call uncertain. This CDR3 has 13 amino acids. The V gene's germline CDR1 is SGHTA and CDR2 FQGNSA. V lost 5 bases, J lost 5 bases, and 11 bases lay in between. CDR3 residues: CASSRKRGDTQYF. The CDR3 nucleotides are TGTGCCAGCAGCCGGAAGCGAGGAGATACGCAGTATTTT.

The chain joins TRBV27 to TRBJ1-2; 8 bases map to TRBD1. The CDR3 has 17 amino acids. V shed 0 bases and J 2 bases; nucleotides not matched to a gene: 8. The germline gives CDR1 MNHEY, CDR2 SMNVEV (reference sequence). The CDR3 DNA reads as TGTGCCAGCAGTTTATCATTGTCAGGGGGCGCGAACTATGGCTACACCTTC. Residues: CASSLSLSGGANYGYTF.

This chain links TRBV3-1 (or the pseudogene TRBV3-2) with TRBJ1-2, with 12 bases that match TRBD1. The CDR3 sequence is 16 residues long. The germline CDR1 and CDR2 sequences are LGHDT and YNNKEL (reference sequence). V shed 5 bases, J shed 5 bases, and the junction held 9 bases outside the gene matches. The CDR3 DNA is TGTGCCAGCAGCGCCGGGACAGGGGGCAGAGGGTATGGCTACACCTTC. It specifies CASSAGTGGRGYGYTF.

This sequence joins TRBV7-9 and TRBJ1-2, with D unclear. The CDR3 extends over 13 amino acids. V lost 0 bases and J 1 base, leaving 3 bases between the germline ends. Looked up from germline, CDR1 is SEHNR and CDR2 is FQNEAQ (reference sequence). DNA of the CDR3: TGTGCCAGCAGCTTAGCCAGTAACTATGGCTACACCTTC. It is translated as CASSLASNYGYTF.

The chain couples TRBV28 to TRBJ2-2, with D possibly TRBD2 on 7 matching bases. Deletions cut 5 bases from V and 6 bases from J, with 13 bases between. Germline V gene lookup returns CDR1 MDHEN and CDR2 SYDVKM. The CDR3 is 14 residues long. The CDR3 reads CASSRQGRAGELFF. CDR3 in DNA: TGTGCCAGCAGTCGGCAGGGGAGGGCCGGGGAGCTGTTTTTT.

This rearrangement joins TRBV27 to TRBJ2-3; D possibly corresponds to TRBD1 (6 bases). This CDR3 contains 15 residues. V gave up 2 bases and J gave up 6 bases, with 15 bases separating them. CDR1 is MNHEY, CDR2 SMNVEV, per germline (reference sequence). In nucleotides, the CDR3 is TGTGCCAGCAGTTTAAGGGGGTCCTCCGGGGATACGCAGTATTTT. Amino acids: CASSLRGSSGDTQYF.

The genes are TRBV6-4 and TRBJ1-6; no reliable D call. The V gene lost 3 bases and the J gene lost 0 bases, with 6 bases spanning the gap. This CDR3 has 15 amino acids. The germline V gene has CDR1 MRHNA and CDR2 SNTAGT. Here the CDR3 DNA reads TGTGCCAGCAGTGAAACTTTCTCCTATAATTCACCCCTCCACTTT. Translated, it gives CASSETFSYNSPLHF.

The V and J genes are TRBV21-1 and TRBJ1-1. TRBV21-1 is shown as a pseudogene. CDR3 size: 17 residues. The CDR3 sequence: CASSATKEGGCDTEAFF. In DNA, the CDR3 is TGTGCCAGCAGCGCAACGAAGGAGGGGGGGTGCGACACTGAAGCTTTCTTT.

The chain combines TRBV27 with TRBJ1-1; 7 bases map to TRBD1. CDR1 is MNHEY, CDR2 SMNVEV, per germline (reference sequence). The V and J ends lost 5 bases and 2 bases, in that order; junction bases with no gene match: 8. The CDR3 consists of 15 residues. The DNA of the CDR3 is TGTGCCAGCAGTCTTCACGGGACAGTTAACACTGAAGCTTTCTTT. It encodes CASSLHGTVNTEAFF.

The V call is TRBV30, the J call TRBJ1-4; TRBD1 matches 7 bases. Germline values: CDR1 GTSNPN, CDR2 SVGIG (reference sequence). V lost 7 bases, J lost 7 bases, and 6 bases stayed unmatched. The CDR3 runs to 12 residues. The CDR3 spells CASGTAAEKLFF. The CDR3 coding sequence is TGTGCCTCCGGGACAGCGGCTGAAAAACTGTTTTTT.

The V call is TRBV18, the J call TRBJ1-2; D call uncertain. The V gene lost 0 bases and the J gene lost 0 bases, with 11 bases spanning the gap. The CDR3 length is 16 residues. Germline-derived CDR1 and CDR2 are KGHSH and LQKENI. The DNA of the CDR3 is TGTGCCAGCTCACCACCGACGCGGCAGACTAACTATGGCTACACCTTC. This codes for CASSPPTRQTNYGYTF. Complete variable domain (other parts from reference TRBV18 and TRBJ1-2): NAGVMQNPRHLVRRRGQEARLRCSPMKGHSHVYWYRQLPEEGLKFMVYLQKENIIDESGMPKERFSAEFPKEGPSILRIQQVVRGDSAAYFCASSPPTRQTNYGYTFGSGTRLTVV.

The chain is built from TRBV27 and TRBJ1-2; D is possibly TRBD1 (5 bases). With 5 bases removed from V and 6 bases from J, the gap between germline ends came to 16 bases. Germline-derived CDR1 and CDR2 are MNHEY and SMNVEV (reference sequence). The CDR3 covers 14 residues. CDR3: CASSPPGGVDGYTF. CDR3 bases: TGTGCCAGCAGTCCTCCCGGGGGGGTGGATGGCTACACCTTC.

This sequence joins TRBV7-3 and TRBJ1-2; D ambiguous. V was trimmed by 3 bases and J by 2 bases, leaving 7 bases between them. The length of the CDR3 is 13 residues. Germline V lookup: CDR1 SGHTA, CDR2 FQGTGA. Here the CDR3 reads CASSFGQNYGYTF. The CDR3 nucleotides are TGTGCCAGCAGCTTTGGGCAGAACTATGGCTACACCTTC.

The J gene is TRBJ1-6, the V gene TRBV28; 10 bases fit TRBD1. CDR1 MDHEN and CDR2 SYDVKM come from the germline V gene. CDR3 size: 14 residues. Losses at the gene ends were 6 bases for V and 8 bases for J; bases not matched to a gene: 4. The CDR3 sequence is CASSLGQGDSPLHF. CDR3 DNA sequence: TGTGCCAGCAGCCTTGGACAGGGGGATTCACCCCTCCACTTT.

The V gene is TRBV4-1, the J gene TRBJ1-5; tentatively, D is TRBD1 (6 bases). Germline CDR1 is MGHRA and CDR2 is YSYEKL. V was pared by 3 bases and J by 3 bases, with 12 bases between. This CDR3 has 15 residues. Here the CDR3 DNA reads TGCGCCAGCAGCCAGCAACAGGGTGACAATCAGCCCCAGCATTTT. Its translation: CASSQQQGDNQPQHF.

The J gene is TRBJ1-1, the V gene TRBV11-2; D remains unclear. Germline V lookup: CDR1 SGHAT, CDR2 FQNNGV. V was trimmed by 3 bases and J by 0 bases, leaving 5 bases between them. CDR3 length: 13 amino acids. Written as DNA, the CDR3 is TGTGCCAGCAGCTTTGAGTTGAACACTGAAGCTTTCTTT. This encodes CASSFELNTEAFF.

J is TRBJ1-6 and V is TRBV4-3; TRBD1 aligns across 8 bases. This CDR3 spans 16 amino acids. V lost 1 base to trimming and J lost 9 bases; unmatched junction nucleotides: 8. CDR1 is LGHNA and CDR2 is YSLEER in the germline V gene. The CDR3 sequence: CASSQGRTGGTSPLHF. The CDR3 DNA is TGCGCCAGCAGCCAAGGGAGAACAGGGGGGACTTCACCCCTCCACTTT.

This clone has only a few counts. V gene TRBV2 combines with J gene TRBJ1-1; tentatively, D is TRBD1 (5 bases). The CDR3 has 13 amino acids. With 4 bases removed from V and 14 bases from J, the gap between germline ends came to 20 bases. Per germline, CDR1 SNHLY and CDR2 FYNNEI. This CDR3 reads CASSGRQLLLGFF. The CDR3 nucleotides are TGTGCCAGCAGTGGGAGACAGCTGCTCCTAGGCTTCTTT.

The chain is built from TRBV29-1 and TRBJ2-3; maybe TRBD2 (7 bases). Germline-derived CDR1 and CDR2 are SQVTM and ANQGSEA. The CDR3 sequence is 13 residues long. V was clipped by 3 bases and J by 6 bases, with 13 bases between them. The CDR3: CSVDWGGVDTQYF. DNA of the CDR3: TGCAGCGTTGATTGGGGGGGCGTGGATACGCAGTATTTT.